This is a list of T cell receptor beta chains from one sample in a study of cytomegalovirus exposure and HLA in healthy donors. Sequencing used immunoSEQ multiplex PCR; TCRdb keeps in-frame clones, though not all of them. This table holds roughly 110,000 clones, about four fifths found once. The sequenced material came from PBMCs. The receptor set was obtained from a man aged 25-45 years in good health and CMV-seropositive. Both conserved end residues are part of each CDR3. Fields, in order: V gene, D gene, clone size, J gene, CDR3 DNA, CDR3 protein. The D gene is left open where the match is weak. Expanded clones are given a class, and other clones once, few, many or no size at all.

V: TRBV7-2; D: TRBD2; size: NA; J: TRBJ2-1; DNA: TGTGCCAGCGGGCTCCGGGGGGGAAACTCCTACAATGAGCAGTTCTTC; CDR3: CASGLRGGNSYNEQFF
V: TRBV25-1; D: NA; size: NA; J: TRBJ2-2; DNA: TGTGCCAGCAGTGAAAGAGGGGGGGAACCCACCGGGGAGCTGTTTTTT; CDR3: CASSERGGEPTGELFF
V: TRBV28; D: NA; size: few; J: TRBJ1-1; DNA: TGTGCCAGCAGTTTACAGGGTCTCAACACTGAAGCTTTCTTT; CDR3: CASSLQGLNTEAFF
V: TRBV5-6; D: NA; size: NA; J: TRBJ2-5; DNA: TGTGCCAGCAGCTTGGCGGGTCTACAAGAGACCCAGTACTTC; CDR3: CASSLAGLQETQYF
V: TRBV7-3; D: TRBD1; size: NA; J: TRBJ2-2; DNA: TGTGCCAGCAGCCTAAACCCGGGACAGGCCACCGGGGAGCTGTTTTTT; CDR3: CASSLNPGQATGELFF
V: TRBV28; D: TRBD1; size: NA; J: TRBJ2-2; DNA: TGTGCCAGCAGTTTCCGACAGGGGGACACCGGGGAGCTGTTTTTT; CDR3: CASSFRQGDTGELFF
V: TRBV28; D: TRBD1; size: few; J: TRBJ1-5; DNA: TGTGCCAGCAGGACCTCGCCGGGACAGGGGGACCAGCCCCAGCATTTT; CDR3: CASRTSPGQGDQPQHF
V: TRBV4-1; D: TRBD1; size: NA; J: TRBJ1-4; DNA: TGCGCCAGCAGCCAAGAGCCCCTGGGACAGGGGGCCTCGAAACTGTTTTTT; CDR3: CASSQEPLGQGASKLFF
V: TRBV6-1; D: NA; size: NA; J: TRBJ2-7; DNA: TGTGCCAGCAGTCACGGGACTCCGCGCGGGCAGTACTTC; CDR3: CASSHGTPRGQYF
V: TRBV4-2; D: NA; size: NA; J: TRBJ1-1; DNA: TGTGCCAGCAGCCATGGCAGGGAACGTTCGGAAGCTTTCTTT; CDR3: CASSHGRERSEAFF
V: TRBV7-2; D: TRBD1; size: NA; J: TRBJ1-2; DNA: TGTGCCAGCAGCCCACAGGGGGCGGTAAGGGCCTATGGCTACACCTTC; CDR3: CASSPQGAVRAYGYTF
V: TRBV27; D: NA; size: NA; J: TRBJ2-7; DNA: TGTGCCAGCAGTTGGACCGGGATGTCCTACGAGCAGTACTTC; CDR3: CASSWTGMSYEQYF
V: TRBV4-3; D: NA; size: NA; J: TRBJ1-6; DNA: TGCGCCAGCAGCCAAGAGGGCCGACTCCACTTT; CDR3: CASSQEGRLHF
V: TRBV30; D: TRBD1; size: NA; J: TRBJ1-6; DNA: TGTGCCTGGAGTGTACGTGGACAGGGGGATAATTCACCCCTCCACTTT; CDR3: CAWSVRGQGDNSPLHF
V: TRBV6-4; D: NA; size: many; J: TRBJ2-3; DNA: TGTGCCAGCAGTGACAGGGGGAGCACAGATACGCAGTATTTT; CDR3: CASSDRGSTDTQYF
V: TRBV10-1; D: TRBD2; size: NA; J: TRBJ2-7; DNA: TGCGCCAGCAGGATACCGGGAGGGGATTACTACGAGCAGTACTTC; CDR3: CASRIPGGDYYEQYF
V: TRBV5-6; D: NA; size: few; J: TRBJ1-1; DNA: TGTGCCAGCAGCGCCTTGACAGTCGACACTGAAGCTTTCTTT; CDR3: CASSALTVDTEAFF
V: TRBV7-2; D: NA; size: NA; J: TRBJ1-5; DNA: TGTGCCAGCAGCTGGACTTCGGGAGGGGATCAGCCCCAGCATTTT; CDR3: CASSWTSGGDQPQHF
V: TRBV2; D: NA; size: NA; J: TRBJ1-4; DNA: TGTGCCAGCACTGGACAGTCTTTAAATGAAAAACTGTTTTTT; CDR3: CASTGQSLNEKLFF
V: TRBV7-2; D: TRBD2; size: NA; J: TRBJ2-1; DNA: TGTGCCAGCAGAAGGATCACCTTGGGGGGGTACAATGAGCAGTTCTTC; CDR3: CASRRITLGGYNEQFF
V: TRBV19; D: TRBD1; size: NA; J: TRBJ1-2; DNA: TGTGCCAGCGGGGACAGCTTCGGCTACACCTTC; CDR3: CASGDSFGYTF
V: TRBV28; D: NA; size: few; J: TRBJ1-2; DNA: TGTGCCAGCAGTTTAATGGGGGGTGGCTACACCTTC; CDR3: CASSLMGGGYTF
V: TRBV4-2; D: TRBD2; size: NA; J: TRBJ2-1; DNA: TGTGCCAGCAGCCAAGATCAGACTAGCGGGGGGAGCAATGAGCAGTTCTTC; CDR3: CASSQDQTSGGSNEQFF
V: TRBV5-4; D: NA; size: many; J: TRBJ1-1; DNA: TGTGCCAGCAGGGCGGACAGCCGTTCCACTGAAGCTTTCTTT; CDR3: CASRADSRSTEAFF
V: TRBV10-3; D: TRBD1; size: NA; J: TRBJ2-7; DNA: TGTGCCATCAGTGCGACAGGGAGCTCCTACGAGCAGTACTTC; CDR3: CAISATGSSYEQYF
V: TRBV19; D: NA; size: once; J: TRBJ2-2; DNA: TGTGCCAGTACCCCTAAGTGGGGCCGCGGGGAGCTGTTTTTT; CDR3: CASTPKWGRGELFF
V: TRBV6-1; D: NA; size: few; J: TRBJ1-2; DNA: TGTGCCAGCAGTCAGCGGCAGAACTATGGCTACACCTTC; CDR3: CASSQRQNYGYTF
V: TRBV6-1; D: NA; size: once; J: TRBJ1-5; DNA: TGTGCCAGCAGTGAAGACAGGGTCTATAGCAATCAGCCCCAGCATTTT; CDR3: CASSEDRVYSNQPQHF
V: TRBV5-1; D: NA; size: NA; J: TRBJ2-1; DNA: TGCGCCAGCAGCTTGAACGCGGGTTACAATGAGCAGTTCTTC; CDR3: CASSLNAGYNEQFF
V: TRBV5-6; D: NA; size: NA; J: TRBJ2-7; DNA: TGTGCCAGCAGCTCGACAGAGAACTACGAGCAGTACTTC; CDR3: CASSSTENYEQYF
V: TRBV12-2; D: NA; size: NA; J: TRBJ1-4; DNA: TGTGCAAGTCGCTCGACACCTGATAATGAAAAACTGTTTTTT; CDR3: CASRSTPDNEKLFF
V: TRBV19; D: NA; size: NA; J: TRBJ1-2; DNA: TGTGCCAGTAGTATCCGGTCTCCCGCGGGGGGCTACACCTTC; CDR3: CASSIRSPAGGYTF
V: TRBV6-5; D: TRBD1; size: NA; J: TRBJ1-5; DNA: TGTGCCAGCAGTGGGACAGGGGAACAGCCCCAGCATTTT; CDR3: CASSGTGEQPQHF
V: TRBV4-2; D: NA; size: NA; J: TRBJ2-7; DNA: TGTGCCAGCAGCCTACCAGGACGGGGGTACGAGCAGTACTTC; CDR3: CASSLPGRGYEQYF
V: TRBV28; D: NA; size: NA; J: TRBJ1-6; DNA: TGTGCCAGCAGTTTTAACCGGGTGCAAAATTCACCCCTCCACTTT; CDR3: CASSFNRVQNSPLHF
V: TRBV5-1; D: NA; size: NA; J: TRBJ2-1; DNA: TGCGCCAGCAGCCCTACTAGCTATATGGGCTACAATGAGCAGTTCTTC; CDR3: CASSPTSYMGYNEQFF
V: TRBV9; D: NA; size: NA; J: TRBJ1-6; DNA: TGTGCCAGCAGCGTAGCTTACGGGGTGGGTGATTCACCCCTCCACTTT; CDR3: CASSVAYGVGDSPLHF